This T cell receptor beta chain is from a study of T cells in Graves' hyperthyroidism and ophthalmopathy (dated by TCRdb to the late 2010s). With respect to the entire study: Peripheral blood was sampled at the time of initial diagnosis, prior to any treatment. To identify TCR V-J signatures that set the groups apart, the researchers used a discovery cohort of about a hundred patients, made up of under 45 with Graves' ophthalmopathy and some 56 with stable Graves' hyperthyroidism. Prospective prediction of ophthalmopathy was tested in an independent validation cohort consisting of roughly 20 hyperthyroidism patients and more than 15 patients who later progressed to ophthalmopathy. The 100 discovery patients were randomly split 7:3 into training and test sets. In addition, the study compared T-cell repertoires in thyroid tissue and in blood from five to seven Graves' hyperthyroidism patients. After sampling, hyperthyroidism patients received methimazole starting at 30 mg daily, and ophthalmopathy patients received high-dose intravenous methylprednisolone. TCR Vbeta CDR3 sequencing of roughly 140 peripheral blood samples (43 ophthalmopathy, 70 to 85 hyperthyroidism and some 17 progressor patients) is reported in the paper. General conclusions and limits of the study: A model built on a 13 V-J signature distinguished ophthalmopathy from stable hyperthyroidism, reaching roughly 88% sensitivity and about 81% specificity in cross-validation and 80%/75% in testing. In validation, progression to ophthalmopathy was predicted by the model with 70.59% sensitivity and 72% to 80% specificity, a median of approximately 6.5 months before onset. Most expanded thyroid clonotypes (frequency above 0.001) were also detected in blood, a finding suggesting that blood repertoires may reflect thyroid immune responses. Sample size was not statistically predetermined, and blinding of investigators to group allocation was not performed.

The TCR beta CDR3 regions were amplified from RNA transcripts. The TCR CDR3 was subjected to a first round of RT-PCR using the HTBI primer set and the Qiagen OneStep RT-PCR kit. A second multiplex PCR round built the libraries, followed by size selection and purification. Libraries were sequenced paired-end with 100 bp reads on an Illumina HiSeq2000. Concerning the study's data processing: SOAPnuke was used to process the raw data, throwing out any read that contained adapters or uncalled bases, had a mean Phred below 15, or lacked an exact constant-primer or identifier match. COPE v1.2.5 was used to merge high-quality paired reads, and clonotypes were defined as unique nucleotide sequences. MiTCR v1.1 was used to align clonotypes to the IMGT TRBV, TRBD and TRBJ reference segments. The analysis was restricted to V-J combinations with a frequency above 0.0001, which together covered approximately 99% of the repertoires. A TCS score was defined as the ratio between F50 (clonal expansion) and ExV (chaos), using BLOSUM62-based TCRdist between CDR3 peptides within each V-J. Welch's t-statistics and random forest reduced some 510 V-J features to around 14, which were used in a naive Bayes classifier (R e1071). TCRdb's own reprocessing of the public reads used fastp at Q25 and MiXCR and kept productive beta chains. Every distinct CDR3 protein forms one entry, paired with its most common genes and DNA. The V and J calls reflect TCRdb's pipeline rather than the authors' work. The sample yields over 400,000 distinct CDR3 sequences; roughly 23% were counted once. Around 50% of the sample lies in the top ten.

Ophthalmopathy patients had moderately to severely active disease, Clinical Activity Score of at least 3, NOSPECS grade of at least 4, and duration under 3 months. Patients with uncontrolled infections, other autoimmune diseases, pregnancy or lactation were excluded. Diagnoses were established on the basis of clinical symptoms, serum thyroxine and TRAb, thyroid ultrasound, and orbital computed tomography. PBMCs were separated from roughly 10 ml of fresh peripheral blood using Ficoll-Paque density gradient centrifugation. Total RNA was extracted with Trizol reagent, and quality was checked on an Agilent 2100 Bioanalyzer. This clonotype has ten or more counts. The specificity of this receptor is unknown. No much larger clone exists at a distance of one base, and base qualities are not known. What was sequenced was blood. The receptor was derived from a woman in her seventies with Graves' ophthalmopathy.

The nucleotide sequence is given as TGCGCCAGCAGCTTTGGGGCCAGGGGAGATACGCAGTATTTT. It translates to CASSFGARGDTQYF. The V and J genes are TRBV5-1 and TRBJ2-3; TRBD1 is perhaps the D gene, given 6 matching bases. The cysteine opens and the phenylalanine closes a CDR3 of 14 amino acids. Kept here is only the CDR3 DNA, which spans 42 bases and is read in frame from base 1. V sheds 2 bases and J sheds 5 bases, leaving 12 bases between their ends. The germline V gene encodes CDR1 SGHRS and CDR2 YFSETQ. Reference TRBV5-1 and TRBJ2-3 proteins supply the regions before and after the CDR3; the full variable domain is: KAGVTQTPRYLIKTRGQQVTLSCSPISGHRSVSWYQQTPGQGLQFLFEYFSETQRNKGNFPGRFSGRQFSNSRSEMNVSTLELGDSALYLCASSFGARGDTQYFGPGTRLTVL.